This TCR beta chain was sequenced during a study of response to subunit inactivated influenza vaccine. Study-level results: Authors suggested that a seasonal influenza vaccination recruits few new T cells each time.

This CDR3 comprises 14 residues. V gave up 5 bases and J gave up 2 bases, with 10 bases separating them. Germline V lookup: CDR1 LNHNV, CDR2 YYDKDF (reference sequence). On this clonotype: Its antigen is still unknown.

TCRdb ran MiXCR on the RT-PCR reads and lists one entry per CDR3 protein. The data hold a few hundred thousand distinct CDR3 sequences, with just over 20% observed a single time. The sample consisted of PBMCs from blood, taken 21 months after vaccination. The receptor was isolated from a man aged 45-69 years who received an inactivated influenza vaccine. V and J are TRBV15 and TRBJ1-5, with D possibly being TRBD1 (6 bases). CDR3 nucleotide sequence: TGTGCCACCAGCGGCAGGGGCGGCAATCAGCCCCAGCATTTT. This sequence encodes CATSGRGGNQPQHF.